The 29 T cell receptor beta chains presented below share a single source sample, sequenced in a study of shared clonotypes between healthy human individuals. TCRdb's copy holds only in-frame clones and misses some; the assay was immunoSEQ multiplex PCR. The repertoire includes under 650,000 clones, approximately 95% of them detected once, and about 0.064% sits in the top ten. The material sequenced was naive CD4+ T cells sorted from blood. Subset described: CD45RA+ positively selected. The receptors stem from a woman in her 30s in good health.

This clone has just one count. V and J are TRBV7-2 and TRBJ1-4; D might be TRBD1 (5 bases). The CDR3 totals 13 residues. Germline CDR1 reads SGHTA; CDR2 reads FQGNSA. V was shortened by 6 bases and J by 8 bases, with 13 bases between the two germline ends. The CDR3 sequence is CASSRDFGEKLFF. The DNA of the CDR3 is TGTGCCAGCAGTCGGGACTTCGGGGAAAAACTGTTTTTT.

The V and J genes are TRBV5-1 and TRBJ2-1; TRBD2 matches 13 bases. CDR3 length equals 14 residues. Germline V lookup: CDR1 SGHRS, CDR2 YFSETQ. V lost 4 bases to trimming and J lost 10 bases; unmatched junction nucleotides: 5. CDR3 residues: CASSPEGLAGEQFF. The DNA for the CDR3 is TGCGCCAGCAGCCCGGAGGGACTAGCGGGAGAGCAGTTCTTC.

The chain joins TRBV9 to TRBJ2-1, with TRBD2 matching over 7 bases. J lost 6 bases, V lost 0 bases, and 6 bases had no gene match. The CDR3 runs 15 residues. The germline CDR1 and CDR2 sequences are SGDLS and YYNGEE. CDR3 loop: CASSVGGGSGNEQFF. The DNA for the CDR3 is TGTGCCAGCAGCGTAGGAGGCGGGAGTGGCAATGAGCAGTTCTTC.

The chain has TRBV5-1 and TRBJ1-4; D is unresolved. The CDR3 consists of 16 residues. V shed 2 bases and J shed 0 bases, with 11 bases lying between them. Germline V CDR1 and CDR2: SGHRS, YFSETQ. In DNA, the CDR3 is TGCGCCAGCAGCTTAGTGTCAGGTGCAACTAATGAAAAACTGTTTTTT. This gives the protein CASSLVSGATNEKLFF.

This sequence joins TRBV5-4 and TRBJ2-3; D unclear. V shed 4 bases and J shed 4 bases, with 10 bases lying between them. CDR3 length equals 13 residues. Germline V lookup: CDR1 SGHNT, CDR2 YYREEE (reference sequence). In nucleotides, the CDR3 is TGTGCCAGCAGCACCCACTCGGCAGATACGCAGTATTTT. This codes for CASSTHSADTQYF. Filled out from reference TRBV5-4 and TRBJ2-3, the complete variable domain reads ETGVTQSPTHLIKTRGQQVTLRCSSQSGHNTVSWYQQALGQGPQFIFQYYREEENGRGNFPPRFSGLQFPNYSSELNVNALELDDSALYLCASSTHSADTQYFGPGTRLTVL.

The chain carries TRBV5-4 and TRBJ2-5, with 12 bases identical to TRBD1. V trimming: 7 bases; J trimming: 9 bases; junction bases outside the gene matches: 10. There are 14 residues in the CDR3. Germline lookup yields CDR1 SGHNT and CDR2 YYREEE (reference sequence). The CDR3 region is CASAAGTGGLAQYF. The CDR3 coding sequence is TGTGCCAGCGCCGCGGGGACAGGGGGCCTGGCCCAGTACTTC. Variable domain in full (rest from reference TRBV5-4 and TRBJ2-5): ETGVTQSPTHLIKTRGQQVTLRCSSQSGHNTVSWYQQALGQGPQFIFQYYREEENGRGNFPPRFSGLQFPNYSSELNVNALELDDSALYLCASAAGTGGLAQYFGPGTRLLVL.

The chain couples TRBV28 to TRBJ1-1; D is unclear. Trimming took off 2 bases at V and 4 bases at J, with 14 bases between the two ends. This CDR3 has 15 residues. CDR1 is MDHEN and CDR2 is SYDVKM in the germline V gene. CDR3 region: CASSLHPDMTTEAFF. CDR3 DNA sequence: TGTGCCAGCAGTTTACATCCGGATATGACCACTGAAGCTTTCTTT.

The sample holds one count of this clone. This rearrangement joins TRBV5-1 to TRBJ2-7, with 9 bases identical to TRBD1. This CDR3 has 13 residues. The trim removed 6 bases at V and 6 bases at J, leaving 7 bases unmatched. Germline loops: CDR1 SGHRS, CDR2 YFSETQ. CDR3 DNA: TGCGCCAGCACCGGTAGGACAGGGGCCGAGCAGTACTTC. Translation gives CASTGRTGAEQYF. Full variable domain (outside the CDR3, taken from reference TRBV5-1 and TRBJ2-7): KAGVTQTPRYLIKTRGQQVTLSCSPISGHRSVSWYQQTPGQGLQFLFEYFSETQRNKGNFPGRFSGRQFSNSRSEMNVSTLELGDSALYLCASTGRTGAEQYFGPGTRLTVT.

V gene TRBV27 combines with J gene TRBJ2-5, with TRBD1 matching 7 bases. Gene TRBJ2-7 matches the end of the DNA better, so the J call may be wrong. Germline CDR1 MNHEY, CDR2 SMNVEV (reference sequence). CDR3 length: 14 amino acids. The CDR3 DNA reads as TGTGCCAGCGCTCACCGTAAAGACAGGGACGAGCAGTACTTC. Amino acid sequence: CASAHRKDRDEQYF.

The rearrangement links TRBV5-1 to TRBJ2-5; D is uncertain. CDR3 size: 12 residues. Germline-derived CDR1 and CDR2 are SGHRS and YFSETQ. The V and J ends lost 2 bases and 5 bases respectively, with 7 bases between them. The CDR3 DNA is TGCGCCAGCAGCTTTGAGAGGGAGACCCAGTACTTC. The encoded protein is CASSFERETQYF.

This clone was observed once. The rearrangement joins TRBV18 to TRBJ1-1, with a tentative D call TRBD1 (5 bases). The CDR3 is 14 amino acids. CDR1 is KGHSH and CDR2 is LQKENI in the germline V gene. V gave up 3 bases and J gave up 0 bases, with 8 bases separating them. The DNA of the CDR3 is TGTGCCAGCTCACCCGGGGCTATGAACACTGAAGCTTTCTTT. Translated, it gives CASSPGAMNTEAFF.

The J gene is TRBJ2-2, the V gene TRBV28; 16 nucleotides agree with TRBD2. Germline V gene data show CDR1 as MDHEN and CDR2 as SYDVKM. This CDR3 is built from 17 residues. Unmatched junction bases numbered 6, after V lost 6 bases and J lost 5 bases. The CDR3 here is CASRPPGLAGGTGELFF. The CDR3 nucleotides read TGTGCCAGCAGACCGCCGGGACTAGCGGGGGGGACCGGGGAGCTGTTTTTT.

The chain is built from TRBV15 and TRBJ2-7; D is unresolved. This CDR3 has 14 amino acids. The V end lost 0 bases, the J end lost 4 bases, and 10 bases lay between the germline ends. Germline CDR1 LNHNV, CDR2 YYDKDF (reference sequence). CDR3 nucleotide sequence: TGTGCCACCAGCAGAGACCAAGGGCCTTACGAGCAGTACTTC. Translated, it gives CATSRDQGPYEQYF.

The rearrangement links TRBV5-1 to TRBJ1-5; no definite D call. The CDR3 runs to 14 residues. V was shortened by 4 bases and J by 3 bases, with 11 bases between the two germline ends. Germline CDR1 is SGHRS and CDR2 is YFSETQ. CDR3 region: CASSADGLNQPQHF. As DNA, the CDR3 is TGCGCCAGCAGCGCAGACGGACTCAATCAGCCCCAGCATTTT.

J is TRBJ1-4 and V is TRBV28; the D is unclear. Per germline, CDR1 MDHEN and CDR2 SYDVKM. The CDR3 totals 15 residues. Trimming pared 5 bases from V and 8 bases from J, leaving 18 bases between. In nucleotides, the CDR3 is TGTGCCAGCAGTCTGAATGCATATCGGGAAGAAAAACTGTTTTTT. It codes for CASSLNAYREEKLFF.

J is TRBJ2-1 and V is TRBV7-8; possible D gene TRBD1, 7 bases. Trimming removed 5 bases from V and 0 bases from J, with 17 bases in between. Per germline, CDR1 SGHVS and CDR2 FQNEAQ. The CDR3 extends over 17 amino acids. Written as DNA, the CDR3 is TGTGCCAGCAGCCTCAGGGGGACTTTGAGCTCCTACAATGAGCAGTTCTTC. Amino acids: CASSLRGTLSSYNEQFF. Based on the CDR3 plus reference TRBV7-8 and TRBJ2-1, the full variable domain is GAGVSQSPRYKVAKRGQDVALRCDPISGHVSLFWYQQALGQGPEFLTYFQNEAQLDKSGLPSDRFFAERPEGSVSTLKIQRTQQEDSAVYLCASSLRGTLSSYNEQFFGPGTRLTVL.

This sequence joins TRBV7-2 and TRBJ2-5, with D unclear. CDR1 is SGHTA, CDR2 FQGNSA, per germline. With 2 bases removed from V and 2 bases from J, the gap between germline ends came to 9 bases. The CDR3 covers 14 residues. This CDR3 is CASSLLAVQETQYF. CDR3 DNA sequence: TGTGCCAGCAGCTTATTGGCAGTACAAGAGACCCAGTACTTC.

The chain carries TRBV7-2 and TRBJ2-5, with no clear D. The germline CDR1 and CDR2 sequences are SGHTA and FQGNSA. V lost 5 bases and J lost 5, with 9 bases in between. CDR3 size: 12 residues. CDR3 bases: TGTGCCAGCAGCCGAGCCGGCGAGACCCAGTACTTC. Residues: CASSRAGETQYF.

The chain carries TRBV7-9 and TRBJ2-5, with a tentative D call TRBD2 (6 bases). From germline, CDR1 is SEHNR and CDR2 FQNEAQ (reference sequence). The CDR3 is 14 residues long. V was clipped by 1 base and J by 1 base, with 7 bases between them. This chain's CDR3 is CASSLGGTQETQYF. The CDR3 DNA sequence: TGTGCCAGCAGCTTAGGCGGGACCCAAGAGACCCAGTACTTC.

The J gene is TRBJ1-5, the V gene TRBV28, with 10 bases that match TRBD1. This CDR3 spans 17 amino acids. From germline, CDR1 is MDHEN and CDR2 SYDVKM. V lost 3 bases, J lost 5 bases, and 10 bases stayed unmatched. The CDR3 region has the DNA TGTGCCAGCAGTTTGGCCGGGACAGGGGTTTTGGATCAGCCCCAGCATTTT. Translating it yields CASSLAGTGVLDQPQHF.

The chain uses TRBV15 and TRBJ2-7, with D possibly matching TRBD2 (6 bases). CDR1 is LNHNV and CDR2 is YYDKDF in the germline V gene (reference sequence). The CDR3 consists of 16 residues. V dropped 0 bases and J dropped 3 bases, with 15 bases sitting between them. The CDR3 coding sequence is TGTGCCACCAGCAGAGATTCAAGCGGAGGGTTCTACGAGCAGTACTTC. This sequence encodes CATSRDSSGGFYEQYF. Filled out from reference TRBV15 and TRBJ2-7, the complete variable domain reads DAMVIQNPRYQVTQFGKPVTLSCSQTLNHNVMYWYQQKSSQAPKLLFHYYDKDFNNEADTPDNFQSRRPNTSFCFLDIRSPGLGDTAMYLCATSRDSSGGFYEQYFGPGTRLTVT.

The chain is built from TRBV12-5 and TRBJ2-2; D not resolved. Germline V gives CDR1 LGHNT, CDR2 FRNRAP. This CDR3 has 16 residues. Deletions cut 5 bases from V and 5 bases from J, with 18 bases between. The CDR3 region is CASGTSMGVETGELFF. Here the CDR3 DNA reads TGTGCTAGTGGTACCTCTATGGGTGTTGAAACCGGGGAGCTGTTTTTT.

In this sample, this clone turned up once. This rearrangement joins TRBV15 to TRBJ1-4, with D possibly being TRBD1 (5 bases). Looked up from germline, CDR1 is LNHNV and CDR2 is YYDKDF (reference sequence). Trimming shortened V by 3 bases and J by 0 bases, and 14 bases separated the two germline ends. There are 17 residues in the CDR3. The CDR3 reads CATSSRDGGTTNEKLFF. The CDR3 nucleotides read TGTGCCACCAGCAGCCGGGACGGGGGAACAACTAATGAAAAACTGTTTTTT.

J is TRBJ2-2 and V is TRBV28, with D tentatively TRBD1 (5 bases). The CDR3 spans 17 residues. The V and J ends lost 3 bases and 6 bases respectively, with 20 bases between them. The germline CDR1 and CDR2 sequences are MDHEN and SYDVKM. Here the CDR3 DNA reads TGTGCCAGCAGTTTCATGTTGGACACAAATCTTTCCGGGGAGCTGTTTTTT. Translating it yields CASSFMLDTNLSGELFF.

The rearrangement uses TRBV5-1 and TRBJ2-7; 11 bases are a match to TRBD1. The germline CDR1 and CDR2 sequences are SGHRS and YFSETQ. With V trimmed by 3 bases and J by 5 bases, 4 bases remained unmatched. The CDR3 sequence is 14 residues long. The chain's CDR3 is CASSSGTGGHEQYF. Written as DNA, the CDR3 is TGCGCCAGCAGCTCCGGGACAGGGGGACACGAGCAGTACTTC.

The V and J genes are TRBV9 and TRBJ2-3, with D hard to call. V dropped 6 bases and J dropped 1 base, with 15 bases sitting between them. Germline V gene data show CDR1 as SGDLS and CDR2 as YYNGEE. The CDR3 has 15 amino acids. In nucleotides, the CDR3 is TGTGCCAGCACCACTCATGGCCGGGGCACAGATACGCAGTATTTT. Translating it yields CASTTHGRGTDTQYF.

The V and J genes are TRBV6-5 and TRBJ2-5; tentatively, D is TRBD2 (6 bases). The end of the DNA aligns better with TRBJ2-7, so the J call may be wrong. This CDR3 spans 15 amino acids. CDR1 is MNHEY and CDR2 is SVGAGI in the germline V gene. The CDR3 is CASRRTDYPSYEQYF. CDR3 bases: TGTGCCAGCAGACGTACGGACTACCCTTCCTACGAGCAGTACTTC.

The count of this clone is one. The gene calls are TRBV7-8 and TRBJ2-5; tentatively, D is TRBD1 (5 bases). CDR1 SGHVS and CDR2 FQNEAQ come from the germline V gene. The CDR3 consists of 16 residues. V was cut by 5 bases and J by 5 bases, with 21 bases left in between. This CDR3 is CASSGINKGSKETQYF. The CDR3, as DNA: TGTGCCAGCAGCGGCATTAATAAGGGGTCCAAGGAGACCCAGTACTTC.

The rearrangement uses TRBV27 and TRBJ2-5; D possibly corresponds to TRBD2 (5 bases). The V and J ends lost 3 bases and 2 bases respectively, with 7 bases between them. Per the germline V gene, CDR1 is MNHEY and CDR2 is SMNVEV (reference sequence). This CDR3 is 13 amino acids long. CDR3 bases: TGTGCCAGCAGTTTTACGGGGCAAGAGACCCAGTACTTC. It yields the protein CASSFTGQETQYF.